The clone carrying this TCR beta chain was picked up one time. Trimming took 1 base from V and 0 from J, leaving 15 bases between them. Per germline, CDR1 LGHNT and CDR2 FRNRAP. CDR3 size: 17 residues. This entry comes from a study of blood T cell repertoires in COVID-19. Whole-study context: COVID-19 samples from acute and convalescent phases originated in the United States, Italy and Spain. Sources were T cells, B-cell-depleted T cells, or PBMCs; the material itself was cDNA or gDNA.

As handled by the study authors: Reference gene primer amplification in the assay estimated nucleated cell counts. Sequenced by immunoSEQ multiplex PCR; TCRdb stores in-frame clones only, minus some. That table is the source of V, J and clone size, and D and trimming were worked out from the DNA. Of about 670,000 clones detected, approximately 90% appear once; the ten largest clones hold roughly 0.25%. Material: peripheral blood. The gene calls are TRBV12-5 and TRBJ1-1, with TRBD1 as a possible D gene (6 bases). The origin of this receptor is a woman in her late teens or twenties with acute or convalescent COVID-19. CDR3 sequence: CASGLDTGRGMNTEAFF. Written as DNA, the CDR3 is TGTGCTAGTGGTTTGGATACAGGGAGGGGGATGAACACTGAAGCTTTCTTT.